These 20 T cell receptor beta chains came from one sample sequenced in a study of neurological immune-mediated disorders. TCRdb re-called the 5' RACE reads with MiXCR, one entry per CDR3 protein. Of tens of thousands of distinct CDR3 sequences listed, about 13% are singletons. Time point: longitudinal time-point 1 (baseline). Source material: PBMCs. All receptors derive from a female donor with HTLV-1-associated myelopathy (HAM/TSP).

This clonotype appeared many times. The chain combines TRBV20-1 with TRBJ1-5; the D gene is possibly TRBD1 (6 bases). The CDR3 has 15 amino acids. The germline gives CDR1 DFQATT, CDR2 SNEGSKA (reference sequence). V lost 4 bases, J lost 9 bases, and 22 bases lay in between. The CDR3 DNA reads TGCAGTGCTATGGAACAGGGTTCTAAGGAGGGGCCCCAGCATTTT. Translating gives CSAMEQGSKEGPQHF.

Of note for this clonotype: This may come from a read error, since a much larger clone is one base off. The V call is TRBV6-2 or TRBV6-3, the J call TRBJ2-7; possibly TRBD1 for D (6 bases). Germline loops: CDR1 MNHEY, CDR2 SVGEGT. The CDR3 length is 13 residues. CDR3 DNA: TGTGACAGCTTCACAGGGTCGGGCTACGAGCAGTACTTC. Translating it yields CDSFTGSGYEQYF.

This clonotype has at least ten counts. The DNA for the CDR3 is TGCAGTGCAAATAACAGGGTTGCGGCCAAAAACATTCAGTACTTC. This gives the protein CSANNRVAAKNIQYF. V gene TRBV20-1 combines with J gene TRBJ2-4; D is possibly TRBD1 (6 bases). Germline-derived CDR1 and CDR2 are DFQATT and SNEGSKA (reference sequence). The CDR3 is 15 residues long. Trimming took off 6 bases at V and 1 base at J, with 16 bases between the two ends.

This clonotype was observed many times. This chain joins TRBV5-1 and TRBJ2-2; D assignment may be TRBD1 or TRBD2 (5 bases each). The germline V gene has CDR1 SGHRS and CDR2 YFSETQ. V was trimmed by 1 base and J by 9 bases, leaving 13 bases between them. The CDR3 covers 14 residues. CDR3: CASSLTSGTWELFF. DNA of the CDR3: TGCGCCAGCAGCTTGACCTCGGGGACCTGGGAGCTGTTTTTT.

Only a few counts were recorded for this clonotype. V and J are TRBV27 and TRBJ2-3, with D unclear. Germline-derived CDR1 and CDR2 are MNHEY and SMNVEV (reference sequence). The ends were cut back, 5 bases at V and 7 bases at J, with 10 bases in the middle. CDR3 length equals 12 residues. The CDR3 is CASSPGRNTQYF. CDR3 in DNA: TGTGCCAGCAGTCCCGGACGAAATACGCAGTATTTT.

This clonotype was counted many times. In DNA form, the CDR3 reads TGTGCCAGCAGTTTGCAGGGGAATGAAAAACTGTTTTTT. It encodes CASSLQGNEKLFF. The chain links TRBV12-3 or TRBV12-4 to TRBJ1-4; possibly TRBD1 for D (6 bases). The CDR3 is 13 residues long. With 3 bases removed from V and 5 bases from J, the gap between germline ends came to 7 bases.

Concerning this clonotype: Likely a read error: the CDR3 ends without its conserved phenylalanine or tryptophan. The rearrangement joins TRBV10-3 to TRBJ2-6; TRBD1 is a possible D gene (6 bases). This CDR3 has 15 amino acids. Trimming took 6 bases from V and 4 from J, leaving 13 bases between them. Per the germline V gene, CDR1 is ENHRY and CDR2 is SYGVKD. CDR3 loop: CAISPGTTGANVLTL. Here the CDR3 DNA reads TGTGCCATCAGCCCCGGGACAACAGGGGCCAACGTCCTGACTTTA.

There are many counts of this clonotype. The V and J genes are TRBV9 and TRBJ1-6; no clear D gene. The CDR3 loop spans 13 amino acids. Germline lookup yields CDR1 SGDLS and CDR2 YYNGEE. With 0 bases removed from V and 11 bases from J, the gap between germline ends came to 9 bases. CDR3 sequence reads: CASSVEFAPPLHF. Written as DNA, the CDR3 is TGTGCCAGCAGCGTAGAATTTGCGCCACCCCTCCACTTT.

This clonotype was counted ten times or more. V usage is TRBV20-1 and J usage is TRBJ2-7; D perhaps matches TRBD2 (5 bases). Trimming removed 2 bases at V and 0 bases at J, with 17 bases between. The CDR3 is made up of 16 amino acids. Germline V gene sequence: CDR1 DFQATT, CDR2 SNEGSKA (reference sequence). The CDR3 sequence is CSARSLGVLSSYEQYF. CDR3 bases: TGCAGTGCTAGATCCCTCGGGGTCCTGAGCTCCTACGAGCAGTACTTC.

The sample holds many counts of this clonotype. The rearrangement uses TRBV7-2 and TRBJ2-7, with 11 nucleotides matching TRBD2. V gave up 3 bases and J gave up 4 bases; unmatched junction bases: 5. Germline assignment: CDR1 SGHTA and CDR2 FQGNSA. This CDR3 is 15 amino acids long. CDR3 nucleotides: TGTGCCAGCAGCTTCGGTTCTAGCGGGGGGTACGAGCAGTACTTC. Protein sequence: CASSFGSSGGYEQYF.

Ten or more counts support this clonotype. The rearrangement links TRBV5-1 to TRBJ1-5, with 7 positions matching TRBD1. The CDR3 loop spans 15 amino acids. V dropped 0 bases and J dropped 1; count of bases not matched to a gene: 1. Germline V gene data show CDR1 as SGHRS and CDR2 as YFSETQ. In DNA, the CDR3 is TGCGCCAGCAGCTTGGAGGGGGCGAGCAATCAGCCCCAGCATTTT. Translating gives CASSLEGASNQPQHF.

This clonotype was seen at least ten times. CDR3 DNA sequence: TGTGCCATCAGTGGGGTCAGGACAGGTAATACCTACGAGCAGTACTTC. As protein: CAISGVRTGNTYEQYF. The rearrangement links TRBV10-3 to TRBJ2-7; 7 bases line up with TRBD1. CDR1 and CDR2 from the germline V gene are ENHRY and SYGVKD. V shed 4 bases, J shed 2 bases, and the junction held 11 bases outside the gene matches. The CDR3 totals 16 residues.

This clonotype was observed many times. V and J are TRBV5-1 and TRBJ2-7, with a tentative D call TRBD1 (6 bases). V was cut by 2 bases and J by 2 bases, with 17 bases left in between. CDR3 length equals 16 residues. Germline CDR1 SGHRS, CDR2 YFSETQ. CDR3 bases: TGCGCCAGCAGCTTAGGGGCACAGGGTTGGACCTACGAGCAGTACTTC. Its translation is CASSLGAQGWTYEQYF.

CDR3 sequence reads: CASCALTGAEQYF. CDR3 DNA sequence: TGTGCCAGCTGCGCACTCACAGGGGCCGAGCAGTACTTC. The chain carries TRBV11-2 and TRBJ2-7; the match to TRBD1 covers 7 bases. Germline CDR1 reads SGHAT; CDR2 reads FQNNGV. The V segment lost 8 bases and the J segment 6 bases; nucleotides outside the gene matches: 10. This CDR3 comprises 13 residues.

Ten or more counts support this clonotype. The J gene is TRBJ2-1, the V gene TRBV7-2; possibly TRBD2 for D (6 bases). CDR3 size: 16 residues. Trimming removed 5 bases at V and 0 bases at J, with 14 bases between. From germline, CDR1 is SGHTA and CDR2 FQGNSA. CDR3 sequence: CASSPPAGSSYNEQFF. The CDR3 DNA follows: TGTGCCAGCAGCCCACCGGCGGGGAGCTCCTACAATGAGCAGTTCTTC.

This clonotype was counted ten times or more. The rearrangement uses TRBV11-2 and TRBJ2-3; D is unresolved. The CDR3 is made up of 12 amino acids. V dropped 1 base and J dropped 5 bases, with 4 bases sitting between them. The germline V gene has CDR1 SGHAT and CDR2 FQNNGV. In nucleotides, the CDR3 is TGTGCCAGCAGCTTAGCGGAAGATACGCAGTATTTT. Translated: CASSLAEDTQYF.

This clonotype has a count of ten or more. J is TRBJ1-1 and V is TRBV6-2 or TRBV6-3; D gene ambiguous. V was cut by 4 bases and J by 4 bases, with 7 bases left in between. Germline V CDR1 and CDR2: MNHEY, SVGEGT. The CDR3 is 12 amino acids. CDR3 nucleotide sequence: TGTGCCAGCAGTTGGTGGGGCACTGAAGCTTTCTTT. It translates to CASSWWGTEAFF.

The chain uses TRBV11-2 and TRBJ1-2, with D maybe TRBD1 (6 bases). Germline CDR1 is SGHAT and CDR2 is FQNNGV. Trimming took off 5 bases at V and 2 bases at J, with 9 bases between the two ends. The CDR3 loop spans 13 amino acids. The CDR3 sequence: CASSAGQNYGYTF. The CDR3 DNA follows: TGTGCCAGCAGCGCAGGACAGAACTATGGCTACACCTTC.

This clonotype was seen repeatedly, ten times or more. V is TRBV20-1 and J is TRBJ2-2, with 10 nucleotides matching TRBD1. The CDR3 covers 14 residues. V was pared by 6 bases and J by 3 bases, with 4 bases of the junction left unmatched. The V gene's germline CDR1 is DFQATT and CDR2 SNEGSKA (reference sequence). CDR3 bases: TGCAGTGCCTTCGGACAGGGGGACACCGGGGAGCTGTTTTTT. Its protein is CSAFGQGDTGELFF.

This clonotype was picked up many times. The chain employs TRBV5-1 and TRBJ2-2, with D maybe TRBD1 (6 bases). Trimming removed 4 bases at V and 1 base at J, with 26 bases between. CDR3 size: 20 residues. Germline CDR1 reads SGHRS; CDR2 reads YFSETQ. Here the CDR3 DNA reads TGCGCCAGCAGCCCAAGGACCGGGACAACAATAATACGGAACACCGGGGAGCTGTTTTTT. Translation gives CASSPRTGTTIIRNTGELFF.